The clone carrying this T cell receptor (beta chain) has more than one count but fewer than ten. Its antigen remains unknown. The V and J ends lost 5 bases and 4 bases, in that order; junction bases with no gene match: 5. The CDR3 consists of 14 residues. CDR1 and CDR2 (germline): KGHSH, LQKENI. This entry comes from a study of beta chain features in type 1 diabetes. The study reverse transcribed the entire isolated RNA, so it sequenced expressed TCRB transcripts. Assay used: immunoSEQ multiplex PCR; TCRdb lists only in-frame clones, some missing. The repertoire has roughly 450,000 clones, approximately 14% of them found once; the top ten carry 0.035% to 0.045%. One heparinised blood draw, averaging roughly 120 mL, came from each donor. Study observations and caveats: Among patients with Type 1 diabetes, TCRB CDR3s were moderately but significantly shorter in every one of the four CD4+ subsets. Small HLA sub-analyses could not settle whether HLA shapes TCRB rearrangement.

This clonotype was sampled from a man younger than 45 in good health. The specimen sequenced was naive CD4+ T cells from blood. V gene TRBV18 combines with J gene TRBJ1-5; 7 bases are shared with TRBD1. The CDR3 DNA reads TGTGCCAGCTCAGAGGACAGGTATAATCAGCCCCAGCATTTT. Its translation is CASSEDRYNQPQHF.